The 14 T cell receptor beta chains listed next were all sequenced from one sample in a study of CD8+CD57+ T cells in acquired aplastic anemia. TCR beta VDJ and CDR3 profiles were obtained from a genomic DNA template. TCRdb called the reads again in MiXCR, with one record for every CDR3 protein. The data contain hundreds of thousands of distinct CDR3 sequences, under 40% of them singletons. Sequencing was done on patients that had shown CD8+CD57+ cell expansion by flow cytometry. The specimen sequenced was sorted CD4+, CD8+, or CD8+CD57+ T cells (not recorded which) from PBMCs. Source of these receptors: a human donor with aplastic anemia.

The rearrangement links TRBV29-1 to TRBJ2-7; possibly TRBD1 for D (5 bases). Germline loops: CDR1 SQVTM, CDR2 ANQGSEA. V gave up 6 bases and J gave up 3 bases, with 12 bases separating them. The CDR3 length is 12 residues. CDR3 bases: TGCAGCGTAGACACCCAGGGCTACGAGCAGTACTTC. Residues: CSVDTQGYEQYF.

With regard to this clonotype: This sequence may be a read error, since a much larger clone differs from it by one base. The chain links TRBV9 to TRBJ1-2; TRBD1 matches at 9 bases. The CDR3 extends over 15 amino acids. Germline values: CDR1 SGDLS, CDR2 YYNGEE. J lost 3 bases, V lost 6 bases, and 9 bases had no gene match. The CDR3 nucleotides are TGTGCCAGCAACACCCGACAGGGGGTTTACTATGGCTACACCTTC. It specifies CASNTRQGVYYGYTF.

This clonotype was detected many times. V gene TRBV29-1 combines with J gene TRBJ2-5, with D unresolved. V was trimmed by 4 bases and J by 3 bases, leaving 12 bases between them. CDR3 length equals 13 residues. Germline V gives CDR1 SQVTM, CDR2 ANQGSEA. In nucleotides, the CDR3 is TGCAGCGTTGTAATTAGGGAAAAAGAGACCCAGTACTTC. Translated: CSVVIREKETQYF.

This chain connects TRBV29-1 to TRBJ1-2; 10 bases align to TRBD1. CDR3 size: 13 residues. Germline V gene lookup returns CDR1 SQVTM and CDR2 ANQGSEA. Germline trimming cut 7 bases from V and 8 bases from J; bases unmatched to any gene: 10. The CDR3 DNA reads TGCAGCGCTCCCGGGACAGGGGAAGGGGGCTACACCTTC. Translation: CSAPGTGEGGYTF.

This clonotype was counted a single time. One junction end disagrees with the germline gene, perhaps due to a read error. The genes are TRBV5-6 and TRBJ1-2; TRBD1 might be the D (5 bases). Per the germline V gene, CDR1 is SGHDT and CDR2 is YYEEEE. CDR3 size: 12 residues. CDR3 protein: CASSSLRWGCTF. CDR3 DNA sequence: TGTGCCAGCAGTAGCCTCAGGTGGGGCTGCACCTTC. Full variable domain (outside the CDR3, taken from reference TRBV5-6 and TRBJ1-2): DAGVTQSPTHLIKTRGQQVTLRCSPKSGHDTVSWYQQALGQGPQFIFQYYEEEERQRGNFPDRFSGHQFPNYSSELNVNALLLGDSALYLCASSSLRWGCTFGSGTRLTVV.

About this clonotype itself: This may stem from a read error, because a much larger clone lies one nucleotide away. This chain links TRBV9 with TRBJ1-5, with D maybe TRBD1 (6 bases). Germline lookup yields CDR1 SGDLS and CDR2 YYNGEE. The CDR3 spans 15 residues. V was shortened by 3 bases and J by 5 bases, with 15 bases between the two germline ends. The CDR3 is CASSETGSSHQPQHF. CDR3 nucleotides: TGTGCCAGCAGCGAAACAGGGTCCTCGCATCAGCCCCAGCATTTT.

The chain combines TRBV25-1 with TRBJ2-1; the match to TRBD2 covers 12 bases. V was pared by 6 bases and J by 1 base, with 4 bases of the junction left unmatched. The CDR3 consists of 16 residues. CDR1 and CDR2 from the germline V gene are MGHDK and SYGVNS. This chain's CDR3 is CASRGLAGTSYNEQFF. CDR3 nucleotide sequence: TGTGCCAGCAGAGGACTAGCGGGGACATCCTACAATGAGCAGTTCTTC. The full variable domain, completed using reference TRBV25-1 and TRBJ2-1, is EADIYQTPRYLVIGTGKKITLECSQTMGHDKMYWYQQDPGMELHLIHYSYGVNSTEKGDLSSESTVSRIRTEHFPLTLESARPSHTSQYLCASRGLAGTSYNEQFFGPGTRLTVL.

This clonotype was picked up a small number of times. V is TRBV24-1 and J is TRBJ2-5; 9 nucleotides align to TRBD2. The CDR3 totals 13 residues. The germline V gene encodes CDR1 KGHDR and CDR2 SFDVKD. J lost 5 bases, V lost 10 bases, and 7 bases had no gene match. The CDR3 is CATAVSGGETQYF. The CDR3 bases are TGTGCCACTGCGGTTAGCGGGGGTGAGACCCAGTACTTC.

This clonotype occurred many times. This chain connects TRBV19 to TRBJ2-1; TRBD2 matches 14 bases. This CDR3 is built from 15 residues. Germline CDR1 and CDR2: LNHDA and SQIVND (reference sequence). V shed 10 bases and J 7 bases; nucleotides not matched to a gene: 9. CDR3 sequence: CATQTSGGAGNEQFF. In nucleotides, the CDR3 is TGTGCCACACAGACTAGCGGGGGGGCAGGGAATGAGCAGTTCTTC.

The sample holds a few counts of this clonotype. The rearrangement uses TRBV5-1 and TRBJ2-3, with 7 bases aligning to TRBD2. This CDR3 comprises 15 residues. V shed 4 bases and J 4 bases; nucleotides not matched to a gene: 9. The germline V gene has CDR1 SGHRS and CDR2 YFSETQ. The CDR3 loop reads CASSPLSGAADTQYF. The CDR3 DNA reads TGCGCCAGCAGCCCACTAAGCGGGGCTGCAGATACGCAGTATTTT.

This clonotype was recorded at least ten times. At one end the junction does not follow the germline gene, possibly because of a read error. The J gene is TRBJ1-1, the V gene TRBV5-1; TRBD1 is a possible D gene (5 bases). The CDR3 is made up of 13 amino acids. CDR1 and CDR2 (germline): SGHRS, YFSETQ. The CDR3 region has the DNA TGTGCCAGCAGCTTAAGCGGGGGCACTGAAGCTTTCTTT. It specifies CASSLSGGTEAFF.

In its sample, this clonotype was seen many times. The chain couples TRBV15 to TRBJ1-2; the D is unclear. Germline CDR1 and CDR2: LNHNV and YYDKDF (reference sequence). The V end lost 0 bases, the J end lost 4 bases, and 12 bases lay between the germline ends. This CDR3 spans 15 amino acids. Written as DNA, the CDR3 is TGTGCCACCAGCAGAGAGACGGGTTCTTCCTATGGCTACACCTTC. It translates to CATSRETGSSYGYTF.

In regard to this clonotype: Its ends do not fully match the called genes, so a read error is possible. The rearrangement uses TRBV10-3 and TRBJ1-2, with a weak D call TRBD1 (6 bases). The CDR3 is 14 amino acids. From germline, CDR1 is ENHRY and CDR2 SYGVKD. CDR3 protein: CASSHLGGGGGYTF. Here the CDR3 DNA reads TGTGCCAGCAGTCACCTTGGGGGGGGCGGTGGCTACACCTTC.

The V call is TRBV5-1, the J call TRBJ2-3; D possibly corresponds to TRBD2 (6 bases). Trimming took off 0 bases at V and 3 bases at J, with 14 bases between the two ends. The germline gives CDR1 SGHRS, CDR2 YFSETQ. CDR3 length: 16 amino acids. This chain's CDR3 is CASSLERGRRTDTQYF. The CDR3 DNA is TGCGCCAGCAGCTTGGAACGGGGGAGGAGGACAGATACGCAGTATTTT.